The source of this T cell receptor beta chain is a study of Graves' ophthalmopathy and Graves' hyperthyroidism. This clonotype appeared many times. Trimming left V 0 bases short and J 7 bases short, with 16 bases between. This CDR3 has 16 residues. Germline-derived CDR1 and CDR2 are SGHAT and FQNNGV. Amplified material comprised TCR beta CDR3 regions derived from RNA transcripts. The library came from an HTBI-primed first-round RT-PCR and a second-round multiplex PCR. In TCRdb, the multiplex PCR reads were re-called with MiXCR into one record per CDR3 protein. The sample shows around 40,000 distinct CDR3 sequences, around 50% of them seen only once.

The origin of this receptor is an adult man with Graves' ophthalmopathy. Sequencing was carried out using peripheral blood. The chain joins TRBV11-2 to TRBJ2-1, with D possibly being TRBD2 (6 bases). The CDR3 bases are TGTGCCAGCAGCTTAGATAACCGGGGAGGTTTAAATGAGCAGTTCTTC. Its translation is CASSLDNRGGLNEQFF.